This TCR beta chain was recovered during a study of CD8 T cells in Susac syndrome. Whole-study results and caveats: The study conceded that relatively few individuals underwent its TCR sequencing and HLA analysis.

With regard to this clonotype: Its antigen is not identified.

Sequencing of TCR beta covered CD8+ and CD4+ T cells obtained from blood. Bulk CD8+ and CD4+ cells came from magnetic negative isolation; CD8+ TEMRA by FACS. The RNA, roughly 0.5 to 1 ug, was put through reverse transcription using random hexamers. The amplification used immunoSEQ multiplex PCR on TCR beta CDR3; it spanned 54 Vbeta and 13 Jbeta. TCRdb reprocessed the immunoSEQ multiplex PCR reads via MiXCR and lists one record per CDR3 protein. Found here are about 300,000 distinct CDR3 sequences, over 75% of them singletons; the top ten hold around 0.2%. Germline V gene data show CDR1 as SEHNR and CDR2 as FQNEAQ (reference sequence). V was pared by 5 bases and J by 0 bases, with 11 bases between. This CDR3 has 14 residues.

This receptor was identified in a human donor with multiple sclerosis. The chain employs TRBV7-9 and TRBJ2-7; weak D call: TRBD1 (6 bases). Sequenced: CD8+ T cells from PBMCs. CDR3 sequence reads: CASSPTGNSYEQYF. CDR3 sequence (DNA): TGTGCCAGCAGCCCGACAGGAAACTCCTACGAGCAGTACTTC.